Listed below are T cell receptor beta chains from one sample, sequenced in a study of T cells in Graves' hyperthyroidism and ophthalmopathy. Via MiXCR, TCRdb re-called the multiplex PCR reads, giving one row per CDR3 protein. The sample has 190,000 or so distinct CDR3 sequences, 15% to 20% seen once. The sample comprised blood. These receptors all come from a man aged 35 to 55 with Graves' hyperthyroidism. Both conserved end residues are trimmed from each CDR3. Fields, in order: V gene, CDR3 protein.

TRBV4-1	ASSRSDRAYGYT
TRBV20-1	SARSPRDTEAF
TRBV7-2	ASSSGGKLNEKLF
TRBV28	ASRPTTGGGTGELF
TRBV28	ASGMLTYNSPLH
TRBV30	AWTEWVNYGYT
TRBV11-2	ASSGPRGLY
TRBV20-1	SARDDEGSKETQY
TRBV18	ASAPSAQETQY
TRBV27	ASSQPGLAGETQY
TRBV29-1	SVEKQFGNTIY
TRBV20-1	SGQGLSYEQY
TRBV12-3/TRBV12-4	ASSLGVQFPDTQY
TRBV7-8	ASSSGTGALSYEQY
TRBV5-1	ASTSLARTGELF
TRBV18	ASSPQDQETQY
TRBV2	ASSEYDRGEAF
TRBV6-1	ASTPAFTYEQY
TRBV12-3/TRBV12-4	ASSLTGSTEAF
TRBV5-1	ASIPGGGNTGELF
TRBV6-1	ASRPGTGFYNEQF
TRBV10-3	AISESASGGQQF
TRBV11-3	ASSLGGASYNEQF
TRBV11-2	ASSPFYSSGGHNEQF
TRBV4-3	ASSQEVLQGYSPLH
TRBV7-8	ASSLGQGGIQH
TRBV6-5	ASSYGALQETQY
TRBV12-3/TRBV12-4	ASSFQGMNTEAF
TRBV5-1	ASSWTQQETQY
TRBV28	ASSPDRGSYNSPLH
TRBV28	ASSSLTWTLSGNTIY
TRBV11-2	ASSLLRGDRINEKLF
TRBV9	ASSASYSYEQY